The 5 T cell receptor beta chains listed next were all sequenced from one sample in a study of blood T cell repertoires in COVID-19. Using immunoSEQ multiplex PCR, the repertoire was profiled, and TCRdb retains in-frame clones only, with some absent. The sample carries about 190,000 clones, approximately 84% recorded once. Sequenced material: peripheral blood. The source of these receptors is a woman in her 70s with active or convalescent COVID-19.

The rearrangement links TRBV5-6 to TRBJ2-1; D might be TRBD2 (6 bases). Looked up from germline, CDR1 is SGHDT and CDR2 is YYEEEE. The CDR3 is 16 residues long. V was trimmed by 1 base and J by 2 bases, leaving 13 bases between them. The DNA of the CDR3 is TGTGCCAGCAGCTTGCAAGCAGGGAGGACCTACAATGAGCAGTTCTTC. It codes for CASSLQAGRTYNEQFF.

The CDR3 sequence: CASSLVTGTNTGELFF. Written as DNA, the CDR3 is TGCGCCAGCAGCTTGGTTACAGGGACGAACACCGGGGAGCTGTTTTTT. V gene TRBV5-1 combines with J gene TRBJ2-2; D may be TRBD1 (6 bases). The CDR3 has 16 amino acids. The germline V and J ends were trimmed by 0 bases and 0 bases, with 9 bases remaining between them. Per the germline V gene, CDR1 is SGHRS and CDR2 is YFSETQ.

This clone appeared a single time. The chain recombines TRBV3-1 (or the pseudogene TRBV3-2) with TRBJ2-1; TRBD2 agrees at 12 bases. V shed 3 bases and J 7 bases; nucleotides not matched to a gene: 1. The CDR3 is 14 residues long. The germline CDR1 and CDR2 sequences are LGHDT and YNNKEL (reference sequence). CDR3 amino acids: CASSHLAGGNEQFF. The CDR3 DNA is TGTGCCAGCAGCCACCTAGCGGGAGGGAATGAGCAGTTCTTC.

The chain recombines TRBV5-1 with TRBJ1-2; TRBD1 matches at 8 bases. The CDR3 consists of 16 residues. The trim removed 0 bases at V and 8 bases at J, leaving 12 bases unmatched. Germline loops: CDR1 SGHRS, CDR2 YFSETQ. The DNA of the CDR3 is TGCGCCAGCAGCTTGGTGGTGACAGGGGTATCGGGAGGCTACACCTTC. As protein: CASSLVVTGVSGGYTF. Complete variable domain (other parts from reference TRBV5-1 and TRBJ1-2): KAGVTQTPRYLIKTRGQQVTLSCSPISGHRSVSWYQQTPGQGLQFLFEYFSETQRNKGNFPGRFSGRQFSNSRSEMNVSTLELGDSALYLCASSLVVTGVSGGYTFGSGTRLTVV.

The CDR3 DNA reads as TGTGCCAGCAGTTTAACAGGTCGGAAACGCACAGATACGCAGTATTTT. Translating it yields CASSLTGRKRTDTQYF. The chain uses TRBV28 and TRBJ2-3, with a possible D match to TRBD1 (5 bases). The CDR3 has 16 residues. Trimming shortened V by 2 bases and J by 1 base, and 13 bases separated the two germline ends. The germline V gene encodes CDR1 MDHEN and CDR2 SYDVKM. The variable domain in full, with the rest retrieved from reference TRBV28 and TRBJ2-3, is DVKVTQSSRYLVKRTGEKVFLECVQDMDHENMFWYRQDPGLGLRLIYFSYDVKMKEKGDIPEGYSVSREKKERFSLILESASTNQTSMYLCASSLTGRKRTDTQYFGPGTRLTVL.